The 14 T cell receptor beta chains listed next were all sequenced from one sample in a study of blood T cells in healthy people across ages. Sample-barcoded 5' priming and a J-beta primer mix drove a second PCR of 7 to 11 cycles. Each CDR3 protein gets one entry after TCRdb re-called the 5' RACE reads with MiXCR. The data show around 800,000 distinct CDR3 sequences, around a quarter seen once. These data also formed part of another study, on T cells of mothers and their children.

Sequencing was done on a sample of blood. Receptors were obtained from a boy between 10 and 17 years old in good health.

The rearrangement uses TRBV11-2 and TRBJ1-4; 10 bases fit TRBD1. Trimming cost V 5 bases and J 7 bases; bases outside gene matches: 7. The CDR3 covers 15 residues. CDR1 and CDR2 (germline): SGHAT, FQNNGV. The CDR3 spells CASSPRTGGIEKLFF. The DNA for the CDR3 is TGTGCCAGCAGCCCACGGACAGGGGGAATTGAAAAACTGTTTTTT. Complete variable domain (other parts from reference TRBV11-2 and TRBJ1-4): EAGVAQSPRYKIIEKRQSVAFWCNPISGHATLYWYQQILGQGPKLLIQFQNNGVVDDSQLPKDRFSAERLKGVDSTLKIQPAKLEDSAVYLCASSPRTGGIEKLFFGSGTQLSVL.

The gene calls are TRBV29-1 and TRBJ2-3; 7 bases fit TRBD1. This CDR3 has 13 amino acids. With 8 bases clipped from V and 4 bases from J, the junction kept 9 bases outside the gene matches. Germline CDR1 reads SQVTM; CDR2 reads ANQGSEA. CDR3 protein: CSTTGSMSDTQYF. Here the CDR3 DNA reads TGCAGCACGACAGGGAGTATGTCAGATACGCAGTATTTT.

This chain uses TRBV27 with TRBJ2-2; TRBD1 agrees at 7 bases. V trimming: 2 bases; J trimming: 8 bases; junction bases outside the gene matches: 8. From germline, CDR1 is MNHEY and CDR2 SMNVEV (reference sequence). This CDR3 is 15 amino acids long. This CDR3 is CASSLRGRSWGELFF. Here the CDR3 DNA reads TGTGCCAGCAGTTTAAGGGGGCGAAGTTGGGGGGAGCTGTTTTTT.

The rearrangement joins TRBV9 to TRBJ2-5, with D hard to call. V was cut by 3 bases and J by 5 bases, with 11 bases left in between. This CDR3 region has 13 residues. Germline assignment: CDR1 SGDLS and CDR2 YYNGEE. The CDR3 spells CASSALGRETQYF. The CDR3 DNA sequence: TGTGCCAGCAGCGCCCTAGGCCGGGAGACCCAGTACTTC.

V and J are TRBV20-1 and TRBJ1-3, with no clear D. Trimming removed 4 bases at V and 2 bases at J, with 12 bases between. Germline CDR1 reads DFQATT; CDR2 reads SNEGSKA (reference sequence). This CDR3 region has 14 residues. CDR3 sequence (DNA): TGCAGTGCTACCCTCAGTGGGGCTGGAAACACCATATATTTT. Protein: CSATLSGAGNTIYF.

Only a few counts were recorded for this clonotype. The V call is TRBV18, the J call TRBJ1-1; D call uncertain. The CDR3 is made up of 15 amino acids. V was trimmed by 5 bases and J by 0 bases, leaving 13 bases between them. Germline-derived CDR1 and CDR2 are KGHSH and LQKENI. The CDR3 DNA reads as TGTGCCAGCTCAGACTCCCTCGGGGTGAACACTGAAGCTTTCTTT. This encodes CASSDSLGVNTEAFF.

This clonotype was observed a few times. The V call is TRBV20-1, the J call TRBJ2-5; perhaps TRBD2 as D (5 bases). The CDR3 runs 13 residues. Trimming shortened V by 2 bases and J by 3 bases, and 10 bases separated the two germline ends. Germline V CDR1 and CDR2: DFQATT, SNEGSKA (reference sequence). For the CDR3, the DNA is TGCAGTGCTAGACCTATGGGAGAAGAGACCCAGTACTTC. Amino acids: CSARPMGEETQYF.

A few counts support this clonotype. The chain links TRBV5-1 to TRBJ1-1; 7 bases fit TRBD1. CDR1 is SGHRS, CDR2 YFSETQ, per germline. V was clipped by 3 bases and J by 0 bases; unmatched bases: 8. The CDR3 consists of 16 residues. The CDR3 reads CASSSRGTAMNTEAFF. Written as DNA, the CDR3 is TGCGCCAGCAGCTCACGAGGGACAGCGATGAACACTGAAGCTTTCTTT.

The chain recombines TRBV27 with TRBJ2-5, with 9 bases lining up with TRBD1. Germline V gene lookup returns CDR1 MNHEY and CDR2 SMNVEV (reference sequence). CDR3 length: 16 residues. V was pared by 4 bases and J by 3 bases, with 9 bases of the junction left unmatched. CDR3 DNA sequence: TGTGCCAGCAGTTCCCGGGGGAGGACAGGGGAAGAGACCCAGTACTTC. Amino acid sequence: CASSSRGRTGEETQYF.

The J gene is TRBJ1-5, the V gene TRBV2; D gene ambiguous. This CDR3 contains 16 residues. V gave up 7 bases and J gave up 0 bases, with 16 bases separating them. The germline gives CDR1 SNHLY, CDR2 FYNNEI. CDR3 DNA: TGTGCCAGCAACTCTCGAGTGGGGTATAGCAATCAGCCCCAGCATTTT. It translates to CASNSRVGYSNQPQHF.

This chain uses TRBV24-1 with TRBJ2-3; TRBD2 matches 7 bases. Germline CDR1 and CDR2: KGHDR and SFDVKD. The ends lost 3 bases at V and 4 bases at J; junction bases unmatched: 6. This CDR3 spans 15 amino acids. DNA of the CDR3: TGTGCCACCAGTGATAGCGGGGTTGGCGCAGATACGCAGTATTTT. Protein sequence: CATSDSGVGADTQYF.

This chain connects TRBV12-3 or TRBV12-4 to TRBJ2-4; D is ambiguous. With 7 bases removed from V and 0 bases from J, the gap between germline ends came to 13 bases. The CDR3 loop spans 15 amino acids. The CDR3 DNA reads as TGTGCCAGCACTCACACCTTAGAAGCCAAAAACATTCAGTACTTC. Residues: CASTHTLEAKNIQYF.

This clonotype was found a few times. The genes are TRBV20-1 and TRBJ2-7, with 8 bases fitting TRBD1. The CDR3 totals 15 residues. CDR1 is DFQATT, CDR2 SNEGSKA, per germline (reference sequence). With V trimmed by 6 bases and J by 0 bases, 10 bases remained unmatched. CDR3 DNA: TGCAGTGCCCACGAGGGGGACAGGCTCTCCTACGAGCAGTACTTC. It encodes CSAHEGDRLSYEQYF.

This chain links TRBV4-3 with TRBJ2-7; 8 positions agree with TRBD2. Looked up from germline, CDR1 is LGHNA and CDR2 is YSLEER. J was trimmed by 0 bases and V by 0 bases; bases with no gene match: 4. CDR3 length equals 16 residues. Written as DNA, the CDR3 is TGCGCCAGCAGCCAAGATCGGGGGGGGAGCTCCTACGAGCAGTACTTC. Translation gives CASSQDRGGSSYEQYF.